The rows below give T cell receptor beta chains drawn from one sample of a study of CD8 T cells in ankylosing spondylitis. Each CDR3 protein gets one entry after TCRdb re-called the 5' RACE reads with MiXCR. Altogether under 300,000 distinct CDR3 sequences are present, 9.5% to 12% being singletons, with the ten largest covering under 8%. The specimen sequenced was blood, either unsorted or a sorted T cell fraction (not recorded which). All receptors derive from a male donor with ankylosing spondylitis or in good health (not recorded which). The CDR3 runs from the conserved cysteine through the conserved F or W. Fields, in order: D gene, clone size, J gene, V gene, CDR3 protein, CDR3 DNA. D genes are given only for firm matches. Size is omitted from some rows. Given values are once, few, many or a class for expanded clones.

d_call: -
clone_size: many
j_call: TRBJ2-7
v_call: TRBV21-1
cdr3_aa: CASTRTALSYEQYF
cdr3_nt: TGTGCCAGCACCCGGACAGCCCTCTCCTACGAGCAGTACTTC

d_call: -
clone_size: many
j_call: TRBJ1-1
v_call: TRBV28
cdr3_aa: CASSLYRARSTEAFF
cdr3_nt: TGTGCCAGCAGTTTATATAGGGCGCGGAGCACTGAAGCTTTCTTT

d_call: TRBD2
clone_size: many
j_call: TRBJ2-7
v_call: TRBV20-1
cdr3_aa: CRALAGTYEQYF
cdr3_nt: TGCAGGGCCCTAGCGGGAACCTACGAGCAGTACTTC

d_call: TRBD1
clone_size: many
j_call: TRBJ2-1
v_call: TRBV2
cdr3_aa: CASSDSGDRGLYNEQFF
cdr3_nt: TGTGCCAGCAGTGATTCGGGTGACAGGGGGCTCTACAATGAGCAGTTCTTC

d_call: -
clone_size: few
j_call: TRBJ1-3
v_call: TRBV6-1
cdr3_aa: CASRKGGAYSGNTIYF
cdr3_nt: TGTGCCAGCAGGAAGGGGGGGGCCTACTCTGGAAACACCATATATTTT

d_call: -
clone_size: many
j_call: TRBJ1-6
v_call: TRBV10-3
cdr3_aa: CAISESSGGINSPLHF
cdr3_nt: TGTGCCATCAGTGAGTCGAGCGGCGGTATCAATTCACCCCTCCACTTT

d_call: TRBD2
clone_size: many
j_call: TRBJ2-1
v_call: TRBV20-1
cdr3_aa: CSPAGVFLQEQFF
cdr3_nt: TGCAGTCCAGCGGGAGTCTTTTTACAGGAGCAGTTCTTC

d_call: -
clone_size: many
j_call: TRBJ1-1
v_call: TRBV29-1
cdr3_aa: CSAGEGGGTEAFF
cdr3_nt: TGCAGCGCCGGCGAGGGGGGGGGCACTGAAGCTTTCTTT

d_call: -
clone_size: -
j_call: TRBJ1-5
v_call: TRBV28
cdr3_aa: CASSPLQGQGGQPQHF
cdr3_nt: TGTGCCAGCAGCCCCCTGCAGGGGCAGGGTGGTCAGCCCCAGCATTTT

d_call: TRBD2
clone_size: -
j_call: TRBJ2-1
v_call: TRBV28
cdr3_aa: CASRGGSGSDEQFF
cdr3_nt: TGTGCCAGCAGGGGGGGTAGCGGGAGTGATGAGCAGTTCTTC

d_call: TRBD1
clone_size: few
j_call: TRBJ2-1
v_call: TRBV9
cdr3_aa: CASSVEGGAYNEQFF
cdr3_nt: TGTGCCAGCAGCGTAGAAGGGGGCGCTTACAATGAGCAGTTCTTC

d_call: -
clone_size: many
j_call: TRBJ1-3
v_call: TRBV20-1
cdr3_aa: CSAQGAGNTIYF
cdr3_nt: TGCAGTGCTCAAGGGGCTGGAAACACCATATATTTT

d_call: -
clone_size: many
j_call: TRBJ1-2
v_call: TRBV12-3/TRBV12-4
cdr3_aa: CASSLGDHYGYTF
cdr3_nt: TGTGCCAGCAGTTTAGGAGATCACTATGGCTACACCTTC

d_call: TRBD2
clone_size: -
j_call: TRBJ2-7
v_call: TRBV7-6
cdr3_aa: CASSLDPLTSLEQYF
cdr3_nt: TGTGCCAGCAGCTTAGACCCCCTGACTAGCCTCGAGCAGTACTTC

d_call: TRBD2
clone_size: many
j_call: TRBJ2-7
v_call: TRBV28
cdr3_aa: CASSPPSGRGRYEQYF
cdr3_nt: TGTGCCAGCAGCCCCCCTAGCGGGAGGGGCAGGTACGAGCAGTACTTC

d_call: -
clone_size: few
j_call: TRBJ2-2
v_call: TRBV3-1
cdr3_aa: CASSQDATNTGELFF
cdr3_nt: TGTGCCAGCAGCCAAGATGCTACGAACACCGGGGAGCTGTTTTTT

d_call: TRBD1
clone_size: -
j_call: TRBJ2-3
v_call: TRBV9
cdr3_aa: CASSVGDRDRSDTQYF
cdr3_nt: TGTGCCAGCAGCGTAGGTGACAGGGACCGGTCAGATACGCAGTATTTT

d_call: -
clone_size: many
j_call: TRBJ1-4
v_call: TRBV29-1
cdr3_aa: CSVPDRDNEKLFF
cdr3_nt: TGCAGCGTTCCCGACAGAGATAATGAAAAACTGTTTTTT

d_call: -
clone_size: many
j_call: TRBJ2-7
v_call: TRBV29-1
cdr3_aa: CSVEDLSGNYEQYF
cdr3_nt: TGCAGCGTTGAAGATCTGTCGGGAAACTACGAGCAGTACTTC

d_call: -
clone_size: few
j_call: TRBJ1-5
v_call: TRBV9
cdr3_aa: CASSVEGRWDQPQHF
cdr3_nt: TGTGCCAGCAGCGTAGAGGGACGGTGGGATCAGCCCCAGCATTTT

d_call: -
clone_size: many
j_call: TRBJ1-1
v_call: TRBV7-8
cdr3_aa: CASSWEGDLTEAFF
cdr3_nt: TGTGCCAGCAGCTGGGAGGGTGATTTGACTGAAGCTTTCTTT

d_call: -
clone_size: many
j_call: TRBJ1-2
v_call: TRBV29-1
cdr3_aa: CSVDLAPARYGYTF
cdr3_nt: TGCAGCGTTGATCTTGCGCCTGCGAGGTATGGCTACACCTTC

d_call: -
clone_size: many
j_call: TRBJ1-5
v_call: TRBV5-5
cdr3_aa: CASSQDGHQPQHF
cdr3_nt: TGTGCCAGCAGCCAGGACGGCCATCAGCCCCAGCATTTT

d_call: -
clone_size: -
j_call: TRBJ2-5
v_call: TRBV12-3/TRBV12-4
cdr3_aa: CASSLGVALAGQETQYF
cdr3_nt: TGTGCCAGCAGTTTAGGGGTTGCACTAGCAGGCCAAGAGACCCAGTACTTC

d_call: -
clone_size: few
j_call: TRBJ2-1
v_call: TRBV7-2
cdr3_aa: CASSPRRDGEQFF
cdr3_nt: TGTGCCAGCAGCCCACGGAGAGACGGTGAGCAGTTCTTC

d_call: -
clone_size: many
j_call: TRBJ2-7
v_call: TRBV27
cdr3_aa: CASSRLGSSYEQYF
cdr3_nt: TGTGCCAGCAGTCGTTTAGGGAGCTCCTACGAGCAGTACTTC

d_call: TRBD2
clone_size: few
j_call: TRBJ2-7
v_call: TRBV5-5
cdr3_aa: CASSFILAGGPEQYF
cdr3_nt: TGTGCCAGCAGCTTCATACTAGCGGGGGGACCCGAGCAGTACTTC

d_call: TRBD2
clone_size: -
j_call: TRBJ2-1
v_call: TRBV11-1
cdr3_aa: CASSSFLAGGPSEQFF
cdr3_nt: TGTGCCAGCAGCTCCTTTCTAGCGGGAGGGCCGAGTGAGCAGTTCTTC

d_call: TRBD1
clone_size: many
j_call: TRBJ2-1
v_call: TRBV12-3/TRBV12-4
cdr3_aa: CASSPPGQGYNEQFF
cdr3_nt: TGTGCCAGCAGCCCACCGGGACAGGGTTACAATGAGCAGTTCTTC

d_call: -
clone_size: many
j_call: TRBJ1-6
v_call: TRBV12-3/TRBV12-4
cdr3_aa: CASSLVGGDSPLHF
cdr3_nt: TGTGCCAGCAGTTTGGTCGGTGGGGATTCACCCCTCCACTTT

d_call: TRBD1
clone_size: -
j_call: TRBJ2-1
v_call: TRBV29-1
cdr3_aa: CSVRGQGSNEQFF
cdr3_nt: TGCAGCGTTCGCGGACAGGGCTCCAATGAGCAGTTCTTC

d_call: TRBD1
clone_size: many
j_call: TRBJ1-2
v_call: TRBV29-1
cdr3_aa: CSVDGDRDGYTF
cdr3_nt: TGCAGCGTTGACGGGGACAGAGATGGCTACACCTTC

d_call: -
clone_size: -
j_call: TRBJ2-7
v_call: TRBV29-1
cdr3_aa: CSVGKSSTSNEQYF
cdr3_nt: TGCAGCGTTGGGAAGAGTTCCACTAGCAACGAGCAGTACTTC

d_call: TRBD1
clone_size: few
j_call: TRBJ1-1
v_call: TRBV2
cdr3_aa: CASTETGYTEAFF
cdr3_nt: TGTGCCAGCACCGAGACAGGGTACACTGAAGCTTTCTTT

d_call: -
clone_size: -
j_call: TRBJ2-1
v_call: TRBV7-2
cdr3_aa: CASSLVGLVNEQFF
cdr3_nt: TGTGCCAGCAGCTTAGTTGGACTTGTCAATGAGCAGTTCTTC

d_call: TRBD2
clone_size: many
j_call: TRBJ2-7
v_call: TRBV5-1
cdr3_aa: CASSLTLAVGYEQYF
cdr3_nt: TGCGCCAGCAGCTTAACTCTAGCGGTGGGCTACGAGCAGTACTTC